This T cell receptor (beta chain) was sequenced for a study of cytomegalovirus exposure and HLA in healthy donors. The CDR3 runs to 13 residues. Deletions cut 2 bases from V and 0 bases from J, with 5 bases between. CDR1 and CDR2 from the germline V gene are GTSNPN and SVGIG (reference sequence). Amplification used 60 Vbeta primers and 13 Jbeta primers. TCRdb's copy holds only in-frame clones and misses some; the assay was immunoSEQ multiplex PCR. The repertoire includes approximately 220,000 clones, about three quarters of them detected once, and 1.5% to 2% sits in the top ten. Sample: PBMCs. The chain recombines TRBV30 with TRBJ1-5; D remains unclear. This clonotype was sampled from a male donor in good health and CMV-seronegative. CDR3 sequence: CAWSRDSNQPQHF. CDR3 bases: TGTGCCTGGAGTCGAGATAGCAATCAGCCCCAGCATTTT.